The clone carrying this T cell receptor (beta chain) was seen repeatedly, ten times or more. The data originate from a study of metastatic and nonmetastatic thyroid tumors. TCRdb reanalyzed the PCR reads via MiXCR. The data contain 11,000 to 15,000 clones, about a quarter of them seen just once; the ten biggest clones take up approximately 10%. V lost 2 bases and J 5 bases, leaving 8 bases between the germline ends. Germline V CDR1 and CDR2: SGHDT, YYEEEE. The CDR3 extends over 13 amino acids. All patients were treatment-naive before thyroid surgery. This sequence joins TRBV5-6 and TRBJ1-5, with no clear D. Sequenced sample: tumor tissue. The source is a female donor with papillary thyroid cancer or a benign thyroid nodule (not recorded which). Some clones in this sample may be carry-over from other donors' samples. CDR3 residues: CASSFYSDQPQHF. In DNA, the CDR3 is TGTGCCAGCAGCTTTTATAGTGATCAGCCCCAGCATTTT.